The 10 T cell receptor beta chains in this list originate from one sample, sequenced in a study of blood T cells in healthy people across ages. Together with a sample-barcoded 5' primer, a J-beta primer mix was included in a second PCR lasting about 6 to 12 cycles. TCRdb recomputed calls from the 5' RACE reads with MiXCR, one row per CDR3 protein. The sample yields around 1.7 million distinct CDR3 sequences, 25% to 30% seen once. The specimen was blood. The receptors derive from a woman aged 25-40 years in good health.

The table lists this clonotype with a few counts. This chain links TRBV7-2 with TRBJ2-1, with D hard to call. The CDR3 length is 16 residues. The germline V gene encodes CDR1 SGHTA and CDR2 FQGNSA. V lost 2 bases, J lost 9 bases, and 20 bases lay in between. The CDR3 DNA is TGTGCCAGCAGCTTACCGACCAGCCGGGTCGTAAGTGAGCAGTTCTTC. As protein: CASSLPTSRVVSEQFF. Drawing the rest from reference TRBV7-2 and TRBJ2-1, the complete variable domain is GAGVSQSPSNKVTEKGKDVELRCDPISGHTALYWYRQSLGQGLEFLIYFQGNSAPDKSGLPSDRFSAERTGGSVSTLTIQRTQQEDSAVYLCASSLPTSRVVSEQFFGPGTRLTVL.

About this clonotype: This may be a read error: a much more frequent sequence differs by one nucleotide. In nucleotides, the CDR3 is TGCAGCGTTGAAGGGCTCCCAGGGGACACGGCCTACGAGCAGTACTTC. This gives the protein CSVEGLPGDTAYEQYF. The V gene is TRBV29-1, the J gene TRBJ2-7, with D possibly matching TRBD1 (6 bases). The CDR3 runs 16 residues. V dropped 1 base and J dropped 2 bases, with 18 bases sitting between them. Germline V gene data show CDR1 as SQVTM and CDR2 as ANQGSEA.

The rearrangement joins TRBV21-1 to TRBJ2-5; the table calls TRBD1, which could not be checked here. TRBV21-1 is a listed pseudogene. The CDR3 has 19 amino acids. CDR3: CASSKVWDSHGRLEETQYF. The CDR3 DNA is TGTGCCAGCAGCAAAGTATGGGACAGCCACGGGCGGCTGGAAGAGACCCAGTACTTC.

The chain links TRBV3-1 to TRBJ2-1; 9 nucleotides match TRBD1. Germline CDR1 LGHDT, CDR2 YNNKEL (reference sequence). CDR3 length: 14 residues. V was clipped by 4 bases and J by 10 bases; unmatched bases: 8. The CDR3 protein is CASSRGQGSYEQFF. The CDR3 DNA reads as TGTGCCAGCAGCCGCGGACAGGGGAGCTACGAGCAGTTCTTC.

In the case of this clonotype: With a much larger clone just one base away, this may be a read error. The CDR3 spells CASSMASGTFTDTQYF. The CDR3 DNA sequence: TGTGCCAGCAGCATGGCTAGCGGGACTTTCACAGATACGCAGTATTTT. The J gene is TRBJ2-3, the V gene TRBV7-2, with 9 bases aligning to TRBD2. With V trimmed by 5 bases and J by 2 bases, 8 bases remained unmatched. The CDR3 spans 16 residues. The germline CDR1 and CDR2 sequences are SGHTA and FQGNSA.

This clonotype came up a few times. The V and J genes are TRBV28 and TRBJ1-5, with D uncertain. CDR1 and CDR2 from the germline V gene are MDHEN and SYDVKM. V was clipped by 4 bases and J by 3 bases, with 13 bases between them. The CDR3 has 15 amino acids. The CDR3 region has the DNA TGTGCCAGCAGTTACACCTTGGGATACAATCAGCCCCAGCATTTT. Translating it yields CASSYTLGYNQPQHF.

This clonotype was seen many times. In DNA, the CDR3 is TGTGCCAGCAGCTTGGCGGGAGGGACCAATACGCAGTATTTT. This encodes CASSLAGGTNTQYF. V gene TRBV5-4 combines with J gene TRBJ2-3, with 8 positions matching TRBD2. This CDR3 is built from 14 residues. Germline V gene data show CDR1 as SGHNT and CDR2 as YYREEE (reference sequence). The V and J ends lost 0 bases and 7 bases, in that order; junction bases with no gene match: 4.

This clonotype was detected only a few times. The CDR3 DNA follows: TGTGCCAGCAGTTTCCGGACAGGGAGAGGTTACGAGCAGTACTTC. Its protein is CASSFRTGRGYEQYF. The rearrangement uses TRBV28 and TRBJ2-7; 8 bases are shared with TRBD1. The CDR3 is made up of 15 amino acids. The V segment lost 3 bases and the J segment 4 bases; nucleotides outside the gene matches: 8. CDR1 is MDHEN and CDR2 is SYDVKM in the germline V gene.

This clonotype was seen a handful of times. The gene calls are TRBV6-5 and TRBJ1-2; D might be TRBD1 (6 bases). CDR1 and CDR2 from the germline V gene are MNHEY and SVGAGI. V lost 6 bases to trimming and J lost 3 bases, with 11 bases between them. The CDR3 has 13 amino acids. The CDR3 DNA sequence: TGTGCCAGCAGGTCAGGGGTTCACTATGGCTACACCTTC. Residues: CASRSGVHYGYTF.

This clonotype was detected ten times or more. The rearrangement links TRBV10-3 to TRBJ2-3, with D possibly TRBD2 on 6 matching bases. The CDR3 contains 13 residues. V was clipped by 6 bases and J by 4 bases, with 11 bases between them. Germline CDR1 ENHRY, CDR2 SYGVKD. The DNA of the CDR3 is TGTGCCATCAGGAGTGGGGAGGCAGATACGCAGTATTTT. Translation gives CAIRSGEADTQYF.